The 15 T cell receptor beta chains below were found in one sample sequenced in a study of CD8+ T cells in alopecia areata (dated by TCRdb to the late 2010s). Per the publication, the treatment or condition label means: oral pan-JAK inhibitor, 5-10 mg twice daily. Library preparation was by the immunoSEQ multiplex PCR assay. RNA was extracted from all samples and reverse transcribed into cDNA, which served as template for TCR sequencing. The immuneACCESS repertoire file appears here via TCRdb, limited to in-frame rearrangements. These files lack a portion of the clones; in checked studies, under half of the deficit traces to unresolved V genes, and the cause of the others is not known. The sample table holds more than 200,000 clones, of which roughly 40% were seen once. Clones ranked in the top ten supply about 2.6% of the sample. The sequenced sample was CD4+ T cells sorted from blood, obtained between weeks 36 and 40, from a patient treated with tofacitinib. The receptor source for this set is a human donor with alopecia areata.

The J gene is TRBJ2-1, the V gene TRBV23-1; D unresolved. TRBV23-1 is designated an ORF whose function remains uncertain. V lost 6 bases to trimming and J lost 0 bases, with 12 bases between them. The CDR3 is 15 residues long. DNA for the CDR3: TGCGCCAGCAGATTAGGGAATCCCTCCTACAATGAGCAGTTCTTC. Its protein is CASRLGNPSYNEQFF.

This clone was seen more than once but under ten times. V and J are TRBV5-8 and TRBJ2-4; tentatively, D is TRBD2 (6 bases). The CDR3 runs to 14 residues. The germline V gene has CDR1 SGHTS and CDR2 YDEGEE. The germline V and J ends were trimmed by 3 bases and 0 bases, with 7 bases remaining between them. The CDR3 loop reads CASSSGLAKNIQYF. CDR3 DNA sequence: TGTGCCAGCAGCTCGGGACTAGCCAAAAACATTCAGTACTTC.

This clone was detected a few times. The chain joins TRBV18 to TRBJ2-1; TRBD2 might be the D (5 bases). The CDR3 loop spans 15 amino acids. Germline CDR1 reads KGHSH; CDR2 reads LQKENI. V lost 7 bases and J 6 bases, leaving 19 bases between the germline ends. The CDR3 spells CASCLRRVSANEQFF. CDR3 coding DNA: TGTGCCAGCTGCCTAAGGAGAGTTAGCGCCAATGAGCAGTTCTTC.

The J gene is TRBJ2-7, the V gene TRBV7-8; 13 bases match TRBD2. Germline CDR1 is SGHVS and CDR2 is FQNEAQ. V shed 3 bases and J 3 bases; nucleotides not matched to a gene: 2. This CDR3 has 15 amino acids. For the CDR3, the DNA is TGTGCCAGCAGCTTGGGACTAGCGGGGAACTACGAGCAGTACTTC. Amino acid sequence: CASSLGLAGNYEQYF.

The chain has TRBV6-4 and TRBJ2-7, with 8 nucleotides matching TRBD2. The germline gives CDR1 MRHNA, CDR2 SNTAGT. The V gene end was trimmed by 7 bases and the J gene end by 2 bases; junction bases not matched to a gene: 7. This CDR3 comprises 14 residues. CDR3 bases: TGTGCCAGCAAATCCACTAGCGGCACCTACGAGCAGTACTTC. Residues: CASKSTSGTYEQYF.

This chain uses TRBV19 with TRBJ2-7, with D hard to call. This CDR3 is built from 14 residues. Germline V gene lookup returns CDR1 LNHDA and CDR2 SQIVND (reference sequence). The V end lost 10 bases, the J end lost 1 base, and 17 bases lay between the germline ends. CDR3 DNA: TGTGCCACCACCCCCCGGGTGGAATCCTACGAGCAGTACTTC. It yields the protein CATTPRVESYEQYF.

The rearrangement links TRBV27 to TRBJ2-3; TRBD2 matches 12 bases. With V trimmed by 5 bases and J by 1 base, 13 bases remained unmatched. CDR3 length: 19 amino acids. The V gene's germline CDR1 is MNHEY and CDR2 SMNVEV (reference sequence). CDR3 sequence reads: CASSATRLAGGPGTDTQYF. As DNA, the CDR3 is TGTGCCAGCAGTGCGACTCGGCTAGCGGGAGGGCCTGGCACAGATACGCAGTATTTT.

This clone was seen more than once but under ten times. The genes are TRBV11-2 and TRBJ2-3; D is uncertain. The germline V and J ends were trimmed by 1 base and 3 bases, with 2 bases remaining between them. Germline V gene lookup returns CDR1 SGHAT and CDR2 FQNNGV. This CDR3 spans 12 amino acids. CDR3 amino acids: CASSLGTDTQYF. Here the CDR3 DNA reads TGTGCCAGCAGCTTAGGAACAGATACGCAGTATTTT.

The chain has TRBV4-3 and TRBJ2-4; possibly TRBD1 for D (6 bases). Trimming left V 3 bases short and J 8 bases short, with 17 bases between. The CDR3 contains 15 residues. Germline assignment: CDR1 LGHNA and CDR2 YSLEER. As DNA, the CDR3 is TGCGCCAGCAGCCACAACCCTAACAGGGCTGACATTCAGTACTTC. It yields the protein CASSHNPNRADIQYF.

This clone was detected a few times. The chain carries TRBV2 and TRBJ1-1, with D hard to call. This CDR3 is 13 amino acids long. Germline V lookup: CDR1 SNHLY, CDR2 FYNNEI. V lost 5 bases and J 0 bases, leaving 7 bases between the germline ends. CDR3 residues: CASSLKMNTEAFF. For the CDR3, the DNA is TGTGCCAGCAGTCTAAAGATGAACACTGAAGCTTTCTTT.

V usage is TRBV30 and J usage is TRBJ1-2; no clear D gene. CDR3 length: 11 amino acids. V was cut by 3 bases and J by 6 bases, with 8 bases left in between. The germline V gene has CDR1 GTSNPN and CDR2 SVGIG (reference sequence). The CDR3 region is CAWRRADGYTF. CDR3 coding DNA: TGTGCCTGGAGGCGAGCGGATGGCTACACCTTC.

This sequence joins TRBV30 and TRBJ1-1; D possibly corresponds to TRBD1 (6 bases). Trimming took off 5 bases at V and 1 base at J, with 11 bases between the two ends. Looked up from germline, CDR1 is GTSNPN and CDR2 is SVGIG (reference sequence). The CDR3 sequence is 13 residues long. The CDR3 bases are TGTGCCTGGGAGGGACAAACGAACACTGAAGCTTTCTTT. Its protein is CAWEGQTNTEAFF.

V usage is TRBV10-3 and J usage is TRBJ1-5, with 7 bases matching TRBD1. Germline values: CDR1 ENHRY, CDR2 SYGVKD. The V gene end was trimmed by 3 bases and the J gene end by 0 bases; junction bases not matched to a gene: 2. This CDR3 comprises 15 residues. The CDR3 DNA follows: TGTGCCATCAGTGAAGGACAGGATAGCAATCAGCCCCAGCATTTT. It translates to CAISEGQDSNQPQHF.

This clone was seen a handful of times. CDR3 nucleotide sequence: TGCAGCGTTGGGGGGACAGTTTACGATACGCAGTATTTT. Protein: CSVGGTVYDTQYF. The chain combines TRBV29-1 with TRBJ2-3; the match to TRBD1 covers 7 bases. CDR1 SQVTM and CDR2 ANQGSEA come from the germline V gene. The CDR3 covers 13 residues. V lost 4 bases and J lost 6; bases outside the gene matches: 7.

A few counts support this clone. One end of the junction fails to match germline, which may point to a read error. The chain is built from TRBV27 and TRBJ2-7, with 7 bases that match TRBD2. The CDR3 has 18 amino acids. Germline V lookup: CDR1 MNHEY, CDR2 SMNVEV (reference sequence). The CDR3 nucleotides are TGTGCCAGCAGTCCGCCGCCCCTACTAGCGACACCGTCCTCCGAGCAGTACTTC. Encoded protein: CASSPPPLLATPSSEQYF.